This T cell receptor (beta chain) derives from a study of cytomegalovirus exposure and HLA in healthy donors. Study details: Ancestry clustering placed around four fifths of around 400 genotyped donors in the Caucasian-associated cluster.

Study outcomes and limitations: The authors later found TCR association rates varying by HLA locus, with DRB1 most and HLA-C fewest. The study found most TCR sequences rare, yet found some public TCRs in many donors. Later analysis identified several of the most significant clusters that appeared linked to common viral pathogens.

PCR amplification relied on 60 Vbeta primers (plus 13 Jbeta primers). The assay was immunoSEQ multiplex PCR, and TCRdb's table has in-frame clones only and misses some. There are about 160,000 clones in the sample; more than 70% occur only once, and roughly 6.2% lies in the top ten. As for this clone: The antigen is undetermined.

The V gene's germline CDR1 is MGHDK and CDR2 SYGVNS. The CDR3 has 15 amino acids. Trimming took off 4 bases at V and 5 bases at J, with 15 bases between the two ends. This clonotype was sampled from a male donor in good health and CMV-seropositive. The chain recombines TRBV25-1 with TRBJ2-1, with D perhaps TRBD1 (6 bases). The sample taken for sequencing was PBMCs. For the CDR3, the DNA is TGTGCCAGCAGTGGAATCCGGACAGAACACAATGAGCAGTTCTTC. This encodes CASSGIRTEHNEQFF.